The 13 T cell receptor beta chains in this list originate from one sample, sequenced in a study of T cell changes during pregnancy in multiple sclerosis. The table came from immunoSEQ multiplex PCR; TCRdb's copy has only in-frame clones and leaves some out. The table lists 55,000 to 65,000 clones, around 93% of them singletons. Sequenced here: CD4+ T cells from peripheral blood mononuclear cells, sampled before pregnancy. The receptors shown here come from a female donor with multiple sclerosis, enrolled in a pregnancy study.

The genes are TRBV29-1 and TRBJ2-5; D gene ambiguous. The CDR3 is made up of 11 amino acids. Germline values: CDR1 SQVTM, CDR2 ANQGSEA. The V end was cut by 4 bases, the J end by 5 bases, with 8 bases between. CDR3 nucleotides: TGCAGCGTTGGGGCCACCGAGACCCAGTACTTC. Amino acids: CSVGATETQYF.

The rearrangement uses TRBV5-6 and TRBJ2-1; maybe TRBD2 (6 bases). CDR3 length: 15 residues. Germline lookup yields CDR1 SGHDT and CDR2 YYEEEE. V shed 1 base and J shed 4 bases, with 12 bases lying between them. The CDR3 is CASSLTAGTYNEQFF. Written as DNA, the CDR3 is TGTGCCAGCAGCTTGACGGCAGGGACTTACAATGAGCAGTTCTTC.

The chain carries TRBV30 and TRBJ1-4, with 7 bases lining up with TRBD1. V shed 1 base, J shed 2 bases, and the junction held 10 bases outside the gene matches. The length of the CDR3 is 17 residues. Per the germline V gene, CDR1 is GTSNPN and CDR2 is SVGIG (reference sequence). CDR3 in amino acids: CAWSEGTAVQTNEKLFF. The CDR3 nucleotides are TGTGCCTGGAGTGAAGGGACAGCGGTACAGACTAATGAAAAACTGTTTTTT. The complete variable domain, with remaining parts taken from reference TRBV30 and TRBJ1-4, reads SQTIHQWPATLVQPVGSPLSLECTVEGTSNPNLYWYRQAAGRGLQLLFYSVGIGQISSEVPQNLSASRPQDRQFILSSKKLLLSDSGFYLCAWSEGTAVQTNEKLFFGSGTQLSVL.

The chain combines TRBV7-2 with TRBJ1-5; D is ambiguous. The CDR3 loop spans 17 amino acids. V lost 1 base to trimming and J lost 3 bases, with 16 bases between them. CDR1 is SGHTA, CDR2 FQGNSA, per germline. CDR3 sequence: CASSLVGGKWANQPQHF. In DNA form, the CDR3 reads TGTGCCAGCAGCTTAGTAGGAGGGAAGTGGGCCAATCAGCCCCAGCATTTT.

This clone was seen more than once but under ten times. Here the CDR3 reads CASSPDASSYEQYF. CDR3 DNA: TGCGCCAGCAGCCCCGACGCTAGCTCCTACGAGCAGTACTTC. The J gene is TRBJ2-7, the V gene TRBV5-1; D gene uncertain. Germline-derived CDR1 and CDR2 are SGHRS and YFSETQ. Trimming shortened V by 4 bases and J by 0 bases, and 11 bases separated the two germline ends. The CDR3 has 14 residues.

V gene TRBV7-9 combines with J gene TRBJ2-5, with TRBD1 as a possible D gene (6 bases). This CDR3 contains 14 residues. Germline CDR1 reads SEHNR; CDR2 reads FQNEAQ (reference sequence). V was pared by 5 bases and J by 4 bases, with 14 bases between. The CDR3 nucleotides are TGTGCCAGCAGCCAGACAGGCCTTGGAGAGACCCAGTACTTC. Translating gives CASSQTGLGETQYF.

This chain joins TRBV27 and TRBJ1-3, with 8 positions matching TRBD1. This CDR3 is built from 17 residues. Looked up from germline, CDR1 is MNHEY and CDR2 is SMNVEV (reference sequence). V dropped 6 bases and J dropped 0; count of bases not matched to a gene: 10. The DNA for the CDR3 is TGTGCCAGCAGAGGTGCCTCAGGGGGCCTCTCTGGAAACACCATATATTTT. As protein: CASRGASGGLSGNTIYF.

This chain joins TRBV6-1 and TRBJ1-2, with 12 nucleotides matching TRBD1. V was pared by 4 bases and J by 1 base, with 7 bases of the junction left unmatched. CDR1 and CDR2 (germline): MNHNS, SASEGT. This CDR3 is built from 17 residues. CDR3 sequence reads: CASSAGTGGRLNYGYTF. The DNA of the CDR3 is TGTGCCAGCAGTGCCGGGACAGGGGGCCGTCTTAACTATGGCTACACCTTC.

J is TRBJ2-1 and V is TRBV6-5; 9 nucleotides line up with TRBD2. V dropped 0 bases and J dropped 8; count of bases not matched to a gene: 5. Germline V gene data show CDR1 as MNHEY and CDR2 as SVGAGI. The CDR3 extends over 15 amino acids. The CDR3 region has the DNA TGTGCCAGCAGTTACTCTGGCGGGAGGGCGGATGAGCAGTTCTTC. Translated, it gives CASSYSGGRADEQFF.

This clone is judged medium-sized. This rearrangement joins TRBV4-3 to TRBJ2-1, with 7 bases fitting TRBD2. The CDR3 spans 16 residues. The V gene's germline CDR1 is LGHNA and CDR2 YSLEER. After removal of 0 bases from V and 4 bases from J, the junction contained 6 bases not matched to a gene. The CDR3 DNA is TGCGCCAGCAGCCAAGATCCGGGGGAGGGATACAATGAGCAGTTCTTC. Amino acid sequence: CASSQDPGEGYNEQFF.

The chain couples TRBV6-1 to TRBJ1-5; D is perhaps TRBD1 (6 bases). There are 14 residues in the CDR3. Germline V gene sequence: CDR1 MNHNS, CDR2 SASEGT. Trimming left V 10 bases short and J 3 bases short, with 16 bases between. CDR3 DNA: TGTGCCACCCAGATTACAGGGTCCAATCAGCCCCAGCATTTT. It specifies CATQITGSNQPQHF.

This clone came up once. CDR3 sequence: CASSLGGGQGVREQYF. The CDR3, as DNA: TGTGCCAGCAGCTTAGGAGGTGGACAGGGGGTTAGGGAGCAGTACTTC. This sequence joins TRBV7-2 and TRBJ2-7, with 10 bases identical to TRBD1. The J segment lost 7 bases and the V segment lost 1 base, leaving 10 bases of the junction unmatched. Germline CDR1 and CDR2: SGHTA and FQGNSA. The CDR3 sequence is 16 residues long.

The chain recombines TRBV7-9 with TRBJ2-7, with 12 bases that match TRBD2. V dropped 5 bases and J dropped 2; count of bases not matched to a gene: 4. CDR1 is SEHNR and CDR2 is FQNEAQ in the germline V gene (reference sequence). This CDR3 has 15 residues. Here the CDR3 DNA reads TGTGCCAGCAGCGCGCTAGCGGGAGGGACCTACGAGCAGTACTTC. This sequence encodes CASSALAGGTYEQYF.